Following are 21 T cell receptor beta chains from one sample sequenced in a study of cytomegalovirus exposure and HLA in healthy donors. PCR used 60 Vbeta primers and 13 Jbeta primers. The data were produced by immunoSEQ multiplex PCR, yet TCRdb's version contains in-frame clones alone and is incomplete. This sample contains about 170,000 clones. Material: PBMCs. Source of these receptors: a woman between 18 and 29 years old in good health and CMV-seropositive.

The CDR3 DNA reads as TGCGCCAGCACCCAACGTGGACAGGGGGATGAAAAACTGTTTTTT. It translates to CASTQRGQGDEKLFF. The chain employs TRBV5-1 and TRBJ1-4; TRBD1 matches 10 bases. Germline trimming cut 6 bases from V and 6 bases from J; bases unmatched to any gene: 8. CDR1 and CDR2 (germline): SGHRS, YFSETQ. This CDR3 region has 15 residues.

The chain recombines TRBV30 with TRBJ1-6; D call uncertain. The germline CDR1 and CDR2 sequences are GTSNPN and SVGIG (reference sequence). The CDR3 runs to 15 residues. V lost 3 bases, J lost 9 bases, and 18 bases lay in between. The CDR3 region is CAWSALQAGSSPLHF. In DNA form, the CDR3 reads TGTGCCTGGAGCGCATTGCAGGCGGGGAGTTCACCCCTCCACTTT.

The chain carries TRBV11-3 and TRBJ2-3; tentative D call: TRBD2 (5 bases). This CDR3 region has 13 residues. Germline V gene lookup returns CDR1 SGHNT and CDR2 YENEEA. V was shortened by 5 bases and J by 5 bases, with 11 bases between the two germline ends. CDR3 sequence reads: CASSLSGEDTQYF. As DNA, the CDR3 is TGTGCCAGCAGCCTTTCCGGGGAAGATACGCAGTATTTT.

The chain employs TRBV14 and TRBJ2-5, with D possibly TRBD2 on 5 matching bases. The CDR3 is 15 amino acids. V shed 0 bases and J shed 5 bases, with 13 bases lying between them. The germline V gene encodes CDR1 SGHDN and CDR2 FVKESK. CDR3 loop: CASSQDVGAGETQYF. The CDR3 DNA is TGTGCCAGCAGCCAAGATGTGGGAGCCGGGGAGACCCAGTACTTC.

The chain joins TRBV4-2 to TRBJ1-2; D call uncertain. Trimming stripped 0 bases from V and 8 bases from J, with 10 bases between. The CDR3 loop spans 13 amino acids. Germline CDR1 is LGHNA and CDR2 is YNFKEQ. DNA of the CDR3: TGTGCCAGCAGCCAAGATCTTCCCGGGGGCTACACCTTC. Protein sequence: CASSQDLPGGYTF.

The rearrangement joins TRBV29-1 to TRBJ2-1, with no clear D. CDR1 and CDR2 from the germline V gene are SQVTM and ANQGSEA. The CDR3 contains 12 residues. Trimming shortened V by 4 bases and J by 3 bases, and 7 bases separated the two germline ends. The CDR3 nucleotides read TGCAGCGTTGCGGGTTACTACAATGAGCAGTTCTTC. This codes for CSVAGYYNEQFF.

This chain uses TRBV7-6 with TRBJ2-1; D might be TRBD1 (6 bases). The length of the CDR3 is 17 residues. Germline CDR1 SGHVS, CDR2 FNYEAQ. Between the trimmed V and J ends, which lost 2 bases and 3 bases, there was a span of 17 bases. In DNA form, the CDR3 reads TGTGCCAGCAGCTTATCTGATGGGGGCCCCAACTACAATGAGCAGTTCTTC. Amino acids: CASSLSDGGPNYNEQFF. Variable domain in full (rest from reference TRBV7-6 and TRBJ2-1): GAGVSQSPRYKVTKRGQDVALRCDPISGHVSLYWYRQALGQGPEFLTYFNYEAQQDKSGLPNDRFSAERPEGSISTLTIQRTEQRDSAMYRCASSLSDGGPNYNEQFFGPGTRLTVL.

V gene TRBV5-4 combines with J gene TRBJ2-3; the D gene is possibly TRBD2 (5 bases). From germline, CDR1 is SGHNT and CDR2 YYREEE (reference sequence). This CDR3 is 13 amino acids long. V lost 4 bases to trimming and J lost 0 bases, with 6 bases between them. The CDR3 here is CASSGSSTDTQYF. The CDR3 DNA follows: TGTGCCAGCAGCGGGAGTAGCACAGATACGCAGTATTTT.

CDR3 DNA sequence: TGTGCCAGTAGCACGTGGAGGAACACTGAAGCTTTCTTT. Translating it yields CASSTWRNTEAFF. The V gene is TRBV19, the J gene TRBJ1-1; D gene ambiguous. The CDR3 runs to 13 residues. Trimming removed 6 bases at V and 1 base at J, with 9 bases between. Germline CDR1 and CDR2: LNHDA and SQIVND (reference sequence).

The CDR3 nucleotides read TGTGCCAGCAGCTTAGGGACAGGGGGGGAGACCCAGTACTTC. It is translated as CASSLGTGGETQYF. This chain uses TRBV7-9 with TRBJ2-5; 10 bases agree with TRBD1. Germline V gene data show CDR1 as SEHNR and CDR2 as FQNEAQ (reference sequence). CDR3 length equals 14 residues. The V segment lost 1 base and the J segment 5 bases; nucleotides outside the gene matches: 1.

The rearrangement links TRBV6-5 to TRBJ2-6, with D possibly matching TRBD1 (6 bases). Trimming cost V 6 bases and J 2 bases, with 11 bases left between them. CDR1 is MNHEY and CDR2 is SVGAGI in the germline V gene. The CDR3 contains 15 residues. The CDR3 sequence is CASSSGVAGANVLTF. CDR3 sequence (DNA): TGTGCCAGCAGCTCAGGGGTGGCTGGGGCCAACGTCCTGACTTTC.

CDR3 sequence: CASRPLAGGITDTQYF. The DNA of the CDR3 is TGTGCCAGCAGACCTCTAGCGGGGGGGATCACAGATACGCAGTATTTT. This chain joins TRBV7-2 and TRBJ2-3; TRBD2 aligns across 12 bases. The junction had 6 bases not matched to a gene; V was cut back by 6 bases and J by 2 bases. The length of the CDR3 is 16 residues. From germline, CDR1 is SGHTA and CDR2 FQGNSA.

The CDR3 coding sequence is TGTGCCAGCAGCCCACAGGTTACAACTAATGAAAAACTGTTTTTT. Amino acid sequence: CASSPQVTTNEKLFF. This chain joins TRBV7-2 and TRBJ1-4, with a possible D match to TRBD1 (5 bases). The CDR3 is 15 residues long. V was trimmed by 5 bases and J by 0 bases, leaving 10 bases between them. The V gene's germline CDR1 is SGHTA and CDR2 FQGNSA.

The V call is TRBV6-1, the J call TRBJ1-4; tentative D call: TRBD1 (6 bases). Germline loops: CDR1 MNHNS, CDR2 SASEGT. V was cut by 1 base and J by 6 bases, with 9 bases left in between. The CDR3 contains 14 residues. CDR3 protein: CASSEGGGHEKLFF. CDR3 bases: TGTGCCAGCAGTGAAGGGGGGGGGCATGAAAAACTGTTTTTT.

V and J are TRBV7-2 and TRBJ1-5; D is ambiguous. The CDR3 is 15 residues long. The germline V gene has CDR1 SGHTA and CDR2 FQGNSA. V gave up 4 bases and J gave up 0 bases, with 10 bases separating them. The CDR3 sequence: CASSSRGSSNQPQHF. CDR3 coding DNA: TGTGCCAGCAGCTCCCGGGGAAGTAGCAATCAGCCCCAGCATTTT.

The genes are TRBV19 and TRBJ2-2; weak D call: TRBD2 (6 bases). The germline V gene encodes CDR1 LNHDA and CDR2 SQIVND (reference sequence). The CDR3 sequence is 15 residues long. The ends were cut back, 4 bases at V and 6 bases at J, with 15 bases in the middle. The CDR3 spells CASSTTGREAGELFF. The CDR3 coding sequence is TGTGCCAGTAGTACTACTGGCAGGGAGGCCGGGGAGCTGTTTTTT.

V usage is TRBV5-1 and J usage is TRBJ2-3, with 8 bases that match TRBD2. The CDR3 length is 16 residues. With 1 base clipped from V and 2 bases from J, the junction kept 6 bases outside the gene matches. From germline, CDR1 is SGHRS and CDR2 YFSETQ. The CDR3, as DNA: TGCGCCAGCAGCTTGTTCCGGCGGGGGGACACAGATACGCAGTATTTT. This sequence encodes CASSLFRRGDTDTQYF.

The genes are TRBV7-9 and TRBJ2-3; 9 bases are shared with TRBD2. The CDR3 is 18 residues long. Germline V lookup: CDR1 SEHNR, CDR2 FQNEAQ (reference sequence). The V segment lost 1 base and the J segment 0 bases; nucleotides outside the gene matches: 8. The CDR3: CASSLGGASGASTDTQYF. CDR3 sequence (DNA): TGTGCCAGCAGCTTAGGCGGTGCTAGCGGGGCGAGCACAGATACGCAGTATTTT.

The rearrangement joins TRBV2 to TRBJ2-3, with 10 bases lining up with TRBD2. Germline CDR1 is SNHLY and CDR2 is FYNNEI. After removal of 8 bases from V and 3 bases from J, the junction contained 5 bases not matched to a gene. CDR3 size: 14 residues. Here the CDR3 reads CASFVAGGTDTQYF. The CDR3 bases are TGTGCCAGCTTCGTAGCGGGAGGAACAGATACGCAGTATTTT.

This sequence joins TRBV5-4 and TRBJ2-2; no definite D call. Germline V CDR1 and CDR2: SGHNT, YYREEE (reference sequence). Between the trimmed V and J ends, which lost 0 bases and 7 bases, there was a span of 7 bases. The CDR3 length is 13 residues. The CDR3 is CASSLEIGGELFF. The CDR3 DNA is TGTGCCAGCAGCTTGGAGATCGGCGGGGAGCTGTTTTTT.

The rearrangement joins TRBV7-9 to TRBJ1-1; 7 bases are a match to TRBD1. The CDR3 runs 14 residues. In germline, CDR1 is SEHNR, CDR2 FQNEAQ (reference sequence). With V trimmed by 5 bases and J by 1 base, 4 bases remained unmatched. CDR3 region: CASSAGQQNTEAFF. As DNA, the CDR3 is TGTGCCAGCAGCGCGGGACAGCAGAACACTGAAGCTTTCTTT.